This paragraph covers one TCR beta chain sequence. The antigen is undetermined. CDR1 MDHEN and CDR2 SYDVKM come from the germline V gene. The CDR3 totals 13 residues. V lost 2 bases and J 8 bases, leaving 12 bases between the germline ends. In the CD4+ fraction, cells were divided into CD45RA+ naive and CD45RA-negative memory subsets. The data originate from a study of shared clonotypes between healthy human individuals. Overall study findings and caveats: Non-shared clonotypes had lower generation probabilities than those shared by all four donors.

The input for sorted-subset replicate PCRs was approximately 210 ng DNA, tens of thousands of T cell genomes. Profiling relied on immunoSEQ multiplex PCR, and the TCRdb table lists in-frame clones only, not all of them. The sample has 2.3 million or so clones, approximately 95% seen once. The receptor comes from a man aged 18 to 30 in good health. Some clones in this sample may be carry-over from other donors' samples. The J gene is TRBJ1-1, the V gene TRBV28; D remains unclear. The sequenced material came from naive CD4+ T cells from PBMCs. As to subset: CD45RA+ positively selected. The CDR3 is CASSLRRAEEAFF. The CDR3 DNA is TGTGCCAGCAGTTTAAGGAGGGCCGAGGAAGCTTTCTTT. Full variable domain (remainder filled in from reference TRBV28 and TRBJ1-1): DVKVTQSSRYLVKRTGEKVFLECVQDMDHENMFWYRQDPGLGLRLIYFSYDVKMKEKGDIPEGYSVSREKKERFSLILESASTNQTSMYLCASSLRRAEEAFFGQGTRLTVV.